This entry describes one T cell receptor (beta chain). What it binds is not known. This specimen comes from a study of a mutant IDH1 vaccine in newly diagnosed glioma. CDR1 and CDR2 (germline): SGHNT, YYREEE (reference sequence). CDR3 length: 15 residues. V lost 0 bases and J 2 bases, leaving 11 bases between the germline ends. Time point in this sample: week 47, end of study. Every vaccine dose comprised 300 ug of mutant IDH1 20-mer peptide plus topical imiquimod. Clones were sequenced by immunoSEQ multiplex PCR, and TCRdb holds only the in-frame ones, with some missing. The sample holds tens of thousands of clones; roughly 72% are singletons and the top ten take just under 5%.

The source is a woman in her 40s with glioma. Some clones in this sample may be carry-over from other donors' samples. The rearrangement links TRBV5-4 to TRBJ1-2; D perhaps matches TRBD1 (6 bases). This specimen consisted of PBMCs, obtained from a glioma patient whose treatment included an IDH1 peptide vaccine. CDR3 bases: TGTGCCAGCAGCTTGGCTAGGACAGTCAACTATGGCTACACCTTC. Translated: CASSLARTVNYGYTF.